These 19 T cell receptor beta chains were all obtained from the same sample, sequenced in a study of shared clonotypes between healthy human individuals. Assay: immunoSEQ multiplex PCR; the TCRdb copy retains only in-frame clones and omits some. Of about 480,000 clones listed, approximately 79% are singletons. What was sequenced was PBMCs. The receptors shown here come from a woman aged 40-49 years in good health. Some clones in this sample may be carry-over from other donors' samples.

The V gene is TRBV7-6, the J gene TRBJ2-7; D is possibly TRBD1 or TRBD2 (5 bases each). The length of the CDR3 is 14 residues. Germline-derived CDR1 and CDR2 are SGHVS and FNYEAQ. V was cut by 0 bases and J by 0 bases, with 6 bases left in between. The CDR3 nucleotides read TGTGCCAGCAGCTTAGCGGGGGTCTCCTACGAGCAGTACTTC. As protein: CASSLAGVSYEQYF.

The CDR3 loop reads CASSLVGASGYEQYF. The CDR3 coding sequence is TGTGCCAGCAGCTTAGTGGGGGCTAGCGGCTACGAGCAGTACTTC. The chain has TRBV11-2 and TRBJ2-7; possibly TRBD2 for D (7 bases). The CDR3 has 15 amino acids. V was shortened by 1 base and J by 3 bases, with 13 bases between the two germline ends. CDR1 and CDR2 from the germline V gene are SGHAT and FQNNGV.

For this clone: The same CDR3 is also encoded by other DNA sequences in this sample. This sequence joins TRBV7-9 and TRBJ1-1; D is perhaps TRBD1 (5 bases). With 5 bases removed from V and 6 bases from J, the gap between germline ends came to 10 bases. This CDR3 spans 12 amino acids. Per germline, CDR1 SEHNR and CDR2 FQNEAQ (reference sequence). The CDR3 reads CASSRTGAEAFF. The CDR3 DNA reads TGTGCCAGCAGCCGAACGGGGGCTGAAGCTTTCTTT.

The chain joins TRBV5-1 to TRBJ2-7; D not certain. The length of the CDR3 is 13 residues. Germline V CDR1 and CDR2: SGHRS, YFSETQ. Trimming shortened V by 2 bases and J by 3 bases, and 9 bases separated the two germline ends. The CDR3 reads CASSLLSHYEQYF. As DNA, the CDR3 is TGCGCCAGCAGCTTACTAAGCCACTACGAGCAGTACTTC.

This clone was detected ten times or more. V and J are TRBV13 and TRBJ2-2; 10 nucleotides agree with TRBD1. The germline gives CDR1 PRHDT, CDR2 FYEKMQ (reference sequence). V lost 6 bases, J lost 3 bases, and 7 bases stayed unmatched. The CDR3 is made up of 16 amino acids. DNA for the CDR3: TGTGCCAGCAGAGTAGCGGACAGGGGGGACACCGGGGAGCTGTTTTTT. This codes for CASRVADRGDTGELFF.

The V call is TRBV6-4, the J call TRBJ2-5; the D is unclear. The V end lost 6 bases, the J end lost 5 bases, and 19 bases lay between the germline ends. The CDR3 spans 15 residues. The germline V gene has CDR1 MRHNA and CDR2 SNTAGT. The CDR3 sequence is CASRLTRRPTETQYF. CDR3 coding DNA: TGTGCCAGCAGACTGACGAGACGGCCAACGGAGACCCAGTACTTC.

The chain joins TRBV5-1 to TRBJ1-1; 8 positions agree with TRBD1. The V segment lost 0 bases and the J segment 4 bases; nucleotides outside the gene matches: 5. The CDR3 has 15 residues. Germline CDR1 and CDR2: SGHRS and YFSETQ. The DNA of the CDR3 is TGCGCCAGCAGCTTGGCAGGGGGCCAGACCACTGAAGCTTTCTTT. This translates into CASSLAGGQTTEAFF. Drawing the rest from reference TRBV5-1 and TRBJ1-1, the complete variable domain is KAGVTQTPRYLIKTRGQQVTLSCSPISGHRSVSWYQQTPGQGLQFLFEYFSETQRNKGNFPGRFSGRQFSNSRSEMNVSTLELGDSALYLCASSLAGGQTTEAFFGQGTRLTVV.

This sequence joins TRBV5-6 and TRBJ1-1, with 7 bases matching TRBD1. Germline CDR1 and CDR2: SGHDT and YYEEEE. V shed 0 bases, J shed 2 bases, and the junction held 4 bases outside the gene matches. This CDR3 is built from 15 residues. The CDR3 protein is CASSLEQGPNTEAFF. The CDR3 DNA is TGTGCCAGCAGCTTGGAACAGGGGCCTAACACTGAAGCTTTCTTT.

The V call is TRBV7-2, the J call TRBJ1-2, with 7 bases identical to TRBD1. Germline V lookup: CDR1 SGHTA, CDR2 FQGNSA. CDR3 length equals 13 residues. V shed 5 bases, J shed 8 bases, and the junction held 8 bases outside the gene matches. CDR3 sequence reads: CASSPDRVRGYTF. CDR3 nucleotide sequence: TGTGCCAGCAGCCCCGACAGGGTGCGGGGCTACACCTTC.

The CDR3 region is CASSIQGLRQPQHF. CDR3 DNA: TGTGCCAGTAGTATTCAGGGTTTAAGGCAGCCCCAGCATTTT. The V gene is TRBV19, the J gene TRBJ1-5, with D possibly being TRBD1 (5 bases). CDR3 length: 14 amino acids. The germline CDR1 and CDR2 sequences are LNHDA and SQIVND (reference sequence). V was cut by 3 bases and J by 7 bases, with 13 bases left in between.

V and J are TRBV27 and TRBJ2-7; 10 nucleotides line up with TRBD2. Germline loops: CDR1 MNHEY, CDR2 SMNVEV (reference sequence). After removal of 10 bases from V and 5 bases from J, the junction contained 11 bases not matched to a gene. This CDR3 spans 14 amino acids. The DNA for the CDR3 is TGTGCCATAGGGGATAGCGGGAGGTTGGACGAGCAGTACTTC. This translates into CAIGDSGRLDEQYF.

The V call is TRBV23-1, the J call TRBJ2-2; D ambiguous. TRBV23-1 carries the ORF label, with uncertain function. The CDR3 consists of 14 residues. Trimming left V 5 bases short and J 5 bases short, with 12 bases between. Here the CDR3 DNA reads TGCGCCAGCAGTGTGAAGGGATTAACCGGGGAGCTGTTTTTT. Translating it yields CASSVKGLTGELFF.

The chain uses TRBV5-1 and TRBJ2-7; 11 bases fit TRBD2. Germline trimming cut 4 bases from V and 2 bases from J; bases unmatched to any gene: 5. The CDR3 is 15 residues long. Germline CDR1 SGHRS, CDR2 YFSETQ. This CDR3 is CASSIRLAGTYEQYF. The CDR3, as DNA: TGCGCCAGCAGCATTAGACTAGCGGGAACCTACGAGCAGTACTTC.

The rearrangement links TRBV2 to TRBJ2-5, with 7 nucleotides matching TRBD2. Trimming took 4 bases from V and 11 from J; bases not matched to a gene: 7. The CDR3 extends over 12 amino acids. Germline V CDR1 and CDR2: SNHLY, FYNNEI. DNA of the CDR3: TGTGCCAGCAGTGCCGGGGCGGGAGAGCAGTACTTC. This codes for CASSAGAGEQYF.

The chain recombines TRBV7-9 with TRBJ1-5; 7 bases fit TRBD1. Trimming took 6 bases from V and 6 from J; bases not matched to a gene: 2. This CDR3 has 12 amino acids. Germline lookup yields CDR1 SEHNR and CDR2 FQNEAQ (reference sequence). CDR3 amino acids: CASSTGAQPQHF. CDR3 sequence (DNA): TGTGCCAGCAGTACAGGGGCTCAGCCCCAGCATTTT.

The chain links TRBV7-9 to TRBJ1-5; D not resolved. The CDR3 loop spans 14 amino acids. Germline CDR1 SEHNR, CDR2 FQNEAQ (reference sequence). Trimming stripped 0 bases from V and 1 base from J, with 4 bases between. This chain's CDR3 is CASSLAGSNQPQHF. The CDR3 coding sequence is TGTGCCAGCAGCTTAGCGGGCAGCAATCAGCCCCAGCATTTT.

This clone was observed a single time. The chain uses TRBV6-6 and TRBJ2-5; D not resolved. This CDR3 is 12 amino acids long. CDR1 is MNHNY and CDR2 is SVGAGI in the germline V gene (reference sequence). Trimming cost V 6 bases and J 4 bases, with 9 bases left between them. CDR3 coding DNA: TGTGCCAGCAGCCCGGTGGTAGAGACCCAGTACTTC. This codes for CASSPVVETQYF.

The CDR3: CASSQESRSEQYF. The CDR3 coding sequence is TGTGCCAGCAGCCAAGAATCTAGAAGCGAGCAGTACTTC. The V gene is TRBV4-2, the J gene TRBJ2-7; D uncertain. The CDR3 has 13 residues. V lost 0 bases to trimming and J lost 6 bases, with 9 bases between them. Germline-derived CDR1 and CDR2 are LGHNA and YNFKEQ.

The CDR3 region has the DNA TGTGCCAGTAGTATCGGGACAGGGCTTTATGAGCAGTTCTTC. Its translation: CASSIGTGLYEQFF. The V and J genes are TRBV19 and TRBJ2-1, with 9 bases lining up with TRBD1. This CDR3 comprises 14 residues. V lost 3 bases, J lost 8 bases, and 5 bases stayed unmatched. Germline CDR1 is LNHDA and CDR2 is SQIVND (reference sequence).